This entry lists 14 T cell receptor beta chains sequenced from one sample in a study of blood T cell repertoires in COVID-19. Generated by immunoSEQ multiplex PCR, the TCRdb table keeps only in-frame clones and is missing some. This sample yields 35,000 to 50,000 clones, of which more than 70% are seen a single time; roughly 6.2% belongs to the top ten. Sequenced input: peripheral blood. The receptors shown here come from an elderly woman with acute or convalescent COVID-19.

This chain's CDR3 is CASSPLGEGTRYTF. DNA for the CDR3: TGTGCCAGCTCCCCCCTAGGGGAGGGAACCCGCTACACCTTC. The J gene is TRBJ1-2, the V gene TRBV18, with a tentative D call TRBD1 (5 bases). In germline, CDR1 is KGHSH, CDR2 LQKENI. This CDR3 spans 14 amino acids. V lost 6 bases to trimming and J lost 9 bases, with 20 bases between them.

The chain couples TRBV11-3 to TRBJ1-1, with no clear D. The ends were cut back, 3 bases at V and 1 base at J, with 3 bases in the middle. The CDR3 spans 12 residues. Germline V gene lookup returns CDR1 SGHNT and CDR2 YENEEA. CDR3 amino acids: CASSLRNTEAFF. The CDR3 DNA reads TGTGCCAGCAGCTTGAGGAACACTGAAGCTTTCTTT.

The V and J genes are TRBV27 and TRBJ2-7, with 10 bases identical to TRBD1. V gave up 3 bases and J gave up 3 bases; unmatched junction bases: 8. CDR3 length: 16 residues. Looked up from germline, CDR1 is MNHEY and CDR2 is SMNVEV (reference sequence). The CDR3 sequence: CASSFRSGTGVYEQYF. Here the CDR3 DNA reads TGTGCCAGCAGTTTTCGGTCCGGGACAGGGGTCTACGAGCAGTACTTC.

V usage is TRBV6-6 and J usage is TRBJ2-1, with TRBD2 matching over 9 bases. The CDR3 runs 16 residues. CDR1 MNHNY and CDR2 SVGAGI come from the germline V gene (reference sequence). Losses at the gene ends were 5 bases for V and 0 bases for J; bases not matched to a gene: 5. DNA for the CDR3: TGTGCCAGCAGTCCGCGGACTAGCGCCTCCTACAATGAGCAGTTCTTC. Amino acid sequence: CASSPRTSASYNEQFF.

In DNA, the CDR3 is TGTGCCAGCAGCGGACAGGGGGCAGGTGAAAAACTGTTTTTT. Translating it yields CASSGQGAGEKLFF. The V call is TRBV9, the J call TRBJ1-4, with 10 bases fitting TRBD1. Trimming took 3 bases from V and 7 from J; bases not matched to a gene: 3. CDR1 SGDLS and CDR2 YYNGEE come from the germline V gene. The CDR3 has 14 amino acids.

This chain uses TRBV2 with TRBJ1-1; 8 nucleotides align to TRBD1. Looked up from germline, CDR1 is SNHLY and CDR2 is FYNNEI. V lost 7 bases, J lost 0 bases, and 7 bases stayed unmatched. The length of the CDR3 is 15 residues. In DNA form, the CDR3 reads TGTGCCAGCAAGTCCCAGGGGGCGGTGAACACTGAAGCTTTCTTT. Translation gives CASKSQGAVNTEAFF.

Only a few counts were recorded for this clone. Here the CDR3 DNA reads TGTGCCAGTAGTGGTACCGGGGGTGGTTCACCCCTCCACTTT. Translation: CASSGTGGGSPLHF. The V and J genes are TRBV19 and TRBJ1-6, with D possibly being TRBD1 (5 bases). The V gene lost 5 bases and the J gene lost 9 bases, with 14 bases spanning the gap. The length of the CDR3 is 14 residues. CDR1 and CDR2 from the germline V gene are LNHDA and SQIVND (reference sequence).

The chain uses TRBV5-1 and TRBJ2-1; D possibly corresponds to TRBD1 (6 bases). This CDR3 comprises 12 residues. Germline V gene data show CDR1 as SGHRS and CDR2 as YFSETQ. The V end lost 5 bases, the J end lost 7 bases, and 10 bases lay between the germline ends. CDR3 nucleotides: TGCGCCAGCAGTCAACAGGGTAATGAGCAGTTCTTC. This translates into CASSQQGNEQFF.

The chain combines TRBV3-1 (or the pseudogene TRBV3-2) with TRBJ2-1; TRBD1 agrees at 10 bases. There are 17 residues in the CDR3. Losses at the gene ends were 1 base for V and 4 bases for J; bases not matched to a gene: 7. In germline, CDR1 is LGHDT, CDR2 YNNKEL (reference sequence). Here the CDR3 reads CASSQGTGQGPYNEQFF. The CDR3 DNA follows: TGTGCCAGCAGCCAAGGAACGGGACAGGGGCCTTACAATGAGCAGTTCTTC.

The rearrangement links TRBV2 to TRBJ2-7; the D gene is possibly TRBD1 (6 bases). Trimming pared 3 bases from V and 2 bases from J, leaving 17 bases between. In germline, CDR1 is SNHLY, CDR2 FYNNEI. This CDR3 has 16 amino acids. CDR3 amino acids: CASSDQSGVMAYEQYF. The CDR3 DNA reads TGTGCCAGCAGTGATCAATCAGGGGTAATGGCCTACGAGCAGTACTTC.

The chain uses TRBV11-2 and TRBJ2-5, with 10 nucleotides matching TRBD1. With V trimmed by 5 bases and J by 4 bases, 7 bases remained unmatched. CDR3 length: 15 amino acids. The germline CDR1 and CDR2 sequences are SGHAT and FQNNGV. CDR3 sequence (DNA): TGTGCCAGCAGCCTTCGGGGACAGGGGAGAGAGACCCAGTACTTC. It encodes CASSLRGQGRETQYF. Combining the CDR3 with reference TRBV11-2 and TRBJ2-5 gives the whole variable domain EAGVAQSPRYKIIEKRQSVAFWCNPISGHATLYWYQQILGQGPKLLIQFQNNGVVDDSQLPKDRFSAERLKGVDSTLKIQPAKLEDSAVYLCASSLRGQGRETQYFGPGTRLLVL.

V and J are TRBV3-1 (or the pseudogene TRBV3-2) and TRBJ2-7; 7 bases fit TRBD2. The CDR3 length is 15 residues. Germline V CDR1 and CDR2: LGHDT, YNNKEL (reference sequence). The junction had 8 bases not matched to a gene; V was cut back by 3 bases and J by 3 bases. Written as DNA, the CDR3 is TGTGCCAGCAGCCACGCCGGACTAGTTAGCTACGAGCAGTACTTC. Its protein product is CASSHAGLVSYEQYF.

The genes are TRBV7-7 and TRBJ1-1; 7 bases fit TRBD1. There are 12 residues in the CDR3. CDR1 and CDR2 from the germline V gene are SSHAT and FNYEAQ (reference sequence). This CDR3 reads CASPTGDTEAFF. CDR3 nucleotide sequence: TGTGCTAGCCCTACAGGGGACACTGAAGCTTTCTTT.

This chain connects TRBV7-2 to TRBJ1-2; 7 nucleotides match TRBD1. The CDR3 is 14 residues long. Germline V gene lookup returns CDR1 SGHTA and CDR2 FQGNSA. V lost 5 bases to trimming and J lost 6 bases; unmatched junction nucleotides: 9. CDR3 DNA sequence: TGTGCCAGCAGCGCGGGTTACAGGGGCCATGGCTACACCTTC. Encoded protein: CASSAGYRGHGYTF.